Listed here are 10 T cell receptor beta chains from one sample, sequenced in a study of cytomegalovirus exposure and HLA in healthy donors. Amplification used 60 Vbeta primers and 13 Jbeta primers. Using immunoSEQ multiplex PCR, the repertoire was profiled, and TCRdb retains in-frame clones only, with some absent. Its listing shows under 200,000 clones. Specimen: PBMCs. Source of these receptors: a man younger than 40 in good health and CMV-seronegative.

The chain uses TRBV9 and TRBJ1-2; 8 bases line up with TRBD1. The germline CDR1 and CDR2 sequences are SGDLS and YYNGEE. With 0 bases clipped from V and 3 bases from J, the junction kept 4 bases outside the gene matches. This CDR3 has 15 amino acids. The CDR3 is CASSVEAGGYYGYTF. The CDR3 DNA sequence: TGTGCCAGCAGCGTAGAGGCAGGGGGCTACTATGGCTACACCTTC.

The chain links TRBV4-2 to TRBJ2-7; 7 nucleotides align to TRBD1. This CDR3 has 16 residues. The germline CDR1 and CDR2 sequences are LGHNA and YNFKEQ. With V trimmed by 3 bases and J by 3 bases, 11 bases remained unmatched. The CDR3 DNA reads TGTGCCAGCAGCCATCCCAAACAGGGGCCGAACTACGAGCAGTACTTC. This gives the protein CASSHPKQGPNYEQYF.

The chain recombines TRBV4-3 with TRBJ2-1, with 11 bases that match TRBD2. The CDR3 has 15 residues. Germline V lookup: CDR1 LGHNA, CDR2 YSLEER. Trimming removed 0 bases from V and 15 bases from J; junction bases left unmatched: 10. The CDR3 reads CASSQEPGLAVGMFF. The CDR3 nucleotides read TGCGCCAGCAGCCAAGAACCGGGACTAGCGGTAGGAATGTTCTTC.

CDR3 sequence: CASSGTGRFGDTQYF. DNA for the CDR3: TGCGCCAGCAGCGGTACAGGCAGATTTGGAGATACGCAGTATTTT. This rearrangement joins TRBV4-3 to TRBJ2-3, with TRBD1 as a possible D gene (5 bases). V lost 5 bases and J lost 5, with 17 bases in between. Germline values: CDR1 LGHNA, CDR2 YSLEER. The CDR3 extends over 15 amino acids.

The chain recombines TRBV18 with TRBJ2-7; TRBD1 matches at 7 bases. Germline values: CDR1 KGHSH, CDR2 LQKENI. V trimming: 1 base; J trimming: 5 bases; junction bases outside the gene matches: 5. CDR3 length equals 14 residues. In DNA form, the CDR3 reads TGTGCCAGCTCACCACGCATAGACAGGGACGAGCAGTACTTC. Its protein is CASSPRIDRDEQYF.

The chain recombines TRBV4-3 with TRBJ2-7; 11 positions match TRBD1. The CDR3 is 15 residues long. Trimming removed 4 bases from V and 3 bases from J; junction bases left unmatched: 5. Germline CDR1 and CDR2: LGHNA and YSLEER. CDR3 nucleotides: TGCGCCAGCAGCCGCGGGACAGGGGGTTTCTACGAGCAGTACTTC. Translating gives CASSRGTGGFYEQYF.

This sequence joins TRBV7-9 and TRBJ2-3, with 8 bases that match TRBD1. This CDR3 is 16 amino acids long. Unmatched junction bases numbered 10, after V lost 5 bases and J lost 3 bases. Germline V gives CDR1 SEHNR, CDR2 FQNEAQ (reference sequence). CDR3 sequence reads: CASSLEDRVDTDTQYF. The DNA of the CDR3 is TGTGCCAGCAGCCTGGAGGACAGGGTTGATACAGATACGCAGTATTTT.

The V call is TRBV29-1, the J call TRBJ1-1; 7 nucleotides align to TRBD1. This CDR3 has 14 amino acids. Germline assignment: CDR1 SQVTM and CDR2 ANQGSEA. V lost 6 bases, J lost 5 bases, and 12 bases stayed unmatched. In nucleotides, the CDR3 is TGCAGCGTCGGGGGGGAACAGGGGAGTACTGAAGCTTTCTTT. Amino acids: CSVGGEQGSTEAFF.

The rearrangement joins TRBV7-9 to TRBJ2-5; 7 bases agree with TRBD2. CDR3 length: 16 residues. Looked up from germline, CDR1 is SEHNR and CDR2 is FQNEAQ (reference sequence). The V gene end was trimmed by 4 bases and the J gene end by 4 bases; junction bases not matched to a gene: 12. Written as DNA, the CDR3 is TGTGCCAGCAGCTCCCCCCGGGAGGAGTCTGGAGAGACCCAGTACTTC. Its translation: CASSSPREESGETQYF.

V is TRBV7-2 and J is TRBJ1-2; 7 positions agree with TRBD1. The CDR3 spans 15 residues. Unmatched junction bases numbered 8, after V lost 1 base and J lost 6 bases. Germline lookup yields CDR1 SGHTA and CDR2 FQGNSA. DNA of the CDR3: TGTGCCAGCAGCTTAGTTACGACAGGGAGCGATGGCTACACCTTC. Translating it yields CASSLVTTGSDGYTF. The full variable domain, in which reference TRBV7-2 and TRBJ1-2 provide the parts outside the CDR3, is GAGVSQSPSNKVTEKGKDVELRCDPISGHTALYWYRQSLGQGLEFLIYFQGNSAPDKSGLPSDRFSAERTGGSVSTLTIQRTQQEDSAVYLCASSLVTTGSDGYTFGSGTRLTVV.